The 20 T cell receptor beta chains listed next were all sequenced from one sample in a study of blood T cell repertoires in COVID-19. Sequencing used immunoSEQ multiplex PCR; TCRdb keeps in-frame clones, though not all of them. The table has about 58,000 clones, 80% to 90% seen once. Sequencing was performed on peripheral blood. These TCRs come from a man between 60 and 75 years old with COVID-19, enrolled during active disease.

The V gene is TRBV29-1, the J gene TRBJ1-1, with D maybe TRBD1 (5 bases). This CDR3 region has 13 residues. Germline values: CDR1 SQVTM, CDR2 ANQGSEA. Trimming pared 3 bases from V and 9 bases from J, leaving 17 bases between. The CDR3: CSVEGGTNPKAFF. CDR3 sequence (DNA): TGCAGCGTTGAGGGCGGGACCAACCCCAAAGCTTTCTTT.

This clone was recorded only once. The chain combines TRBV5-5 with TRBJ2-2; no reliable D call. V was cut by 2 bases and J by 1 base, with 6 bases left in between. Germline V lookup: CDR1 SGHKS, CDR2 YYEKEE (reference sequence). This CDR3 contains 14 residues. In DNA form, the CDR3 reads TGTGCCAGCAGCTTTGGCGGGAACACCGGGGAGCTGTTTTTT. This encodes CASSFGGNTGELFF.

The rearrangement uses TRBV18 and TRBJ2-7, with D possibly matching TRBD1 (6 bases). The CDR3 length is 13 residues. Germline CDR1 KGHSH, CDR2 LQKENI. V dropped 3 bases and J dropped 5 bases, with 11 bases sitting between them. This CDR3 is CASSPLTGDEQYF. As DNA, the CDR3 is TGTGCCAGCTCACCCTTGACAGGAGACGAGCAGTACTTC.

The chain couples TRBV19 to TRBJ2-7; 8 bases align to TRBD2. Germline V CDR1 and CDR2: LNHDA, SQIVND (reference sequence). The CDR3 is 12 amino acids. Trimming cost V 8 bases and J 3 bases; bases outside gene matches: 3. CDR3 DNA: TGTGCCAGTGGGGCGGGGGGCTACGAGCAGTACTTC. Translated: CASGAGGYEQYF.

The CDR3 bases are TGTGCCAGCAGAGCGGGGGGTTACTATGGCTACACCTTC. Protein product: CASRAGGYYGYTF. This rearrangement joins TRBV5-6 to TRBJ1-2, with D possibly matching TRBD1 (5 bases). Germline V gene lookup returns CDR1 SGHDT and CDR2 YYEEEE. The CDR3 is 13 residues long. The V and J ends lost 5 bases and 3 bases respectively, with 11 bases between them.

The chain uses TRBV19 and TRBJ2-6; 11 nucleotides match TRBD1. Germline V gene sequence: CDR1 LNHDA, CDR2 SQIVND (reference sequence). The CDR3 covers 16 residues. V trimming: 6 bases; J trimming: 4 bases; junction bases outside the gene matches: 5. Here the CDR3 DNA reads TGTGCCAGTAGGGGACAGGGGGTCGGAGGGGCCAACGTCCTGACTTTC. Amino acids: CASRGQGVGGANVLTF.

The chain has TRBV5-5 and TRBJ1-1; 10 bases match TRBD1. CDR3 length: 17 residues. Trimming removed 5 bases from V and 2 bases from J; junction bases left unmatched: 12. Germline V gene data show CDR1 as SGHKS and CDR2 as YYEKEE (reference sequence). In DNA, the CDR3 is TGTGCCAGCAGATTCGGACAGGGGGTCCTTTTAAACACTGAAGCTTTCTTT. This sequence encodes CASRFGQGVLLNTEAFF.

This clone was counted a single time. The chain combines TRBV9 with TRBJ1-3; 11 nucleotides align to TRBD1. The V gene's germline CDR1 is SGDLS and CDR2 YYNGEE. The CDR3 loop spans 15 amino acids. V lost 4 bases to trimming and J lost 4 bases; unmatched junction nucleotides: 4. The DNA of the CDR3 is TGTGCCAGCAGCCCGGACAGGGGGCAGGGAAACACCATATATTTT. Protein sequence: CASSPDRGQGNTIYF.

This clone turned up a few times. The CDR3 protein is CATSDSGSINTQYF. CDR3 bases: TGTGCCACCAGTGATAGCGGGAGTATCAATACGCAGTATTTT. This chain uses TRBV24-1 with TRBJ2-3; 8 bases fit TRBD2. The CDR3 is 14 amino acids. Germline V gene sequence: CDR1 KGHDR, CDR2 SFDVKD. V shed 3 bases, J shed 7 bases, and the junction held 5 bases outside the gene matches.

V gene TRBV19 combines with J gene TRBJ2-5, with a weak D call TRBD2 (6 bases). Germline CDR1 LNHDA, CDR2 SQIVND (reference sequence). The V gene lost 6 bases and the J gene lost 4 bases, with 9 bases spanning the gap. The CDR3 has 12 residues. Written as DNA, the CDR3 is TGTGCCAGTAGAAGACTAGGAGAGACCCAGTACTTC. Encoded protein: CASRRLGETQYF.

This sequence joins TRBV6-2 or TRBV6-3 and TRBJ1-5, with D hard to call. Germline V gene data show CDR1 as MNHEY and CDR2 as SVGEGT. The ends were cut back, 5 bases at V and 7 bases at J, with 12 bases in the middle. The CDR3 extends over 13 amino acids. CDR3 in amino acids: CASSIRSGQPQHF. The CDR3 DNA is TGTGCCAGCAGTATCAGGTCTGGGCAGCCCCAGCATTTT.

Here the CDR3 reads CASGDRGGLQETQYF. The CDR3 nucleotides are TGTGCCAGTGGAGACCGCGGTGGGTTACAAGAGACCCAGTACTTC. The chain carries TRBV19 and TRBJ2-5; D not resolved. CDR1 LNHDA and CDR2 SQIVND come from the germline V gene (reference sequence). V was cut by 8 bases and J by 2 bases, with 18 bases left in between. This CDR3 has 15 residues.

This chain connects TRBV10-3 to TRBJ1-2; 7 nucleotides match TRBD1. The V gene's germline CDR1 is ENHRY and CDR2 SYGVKD. CDR3 length: 14 residues. After removal of 6 bases from V and 0 bases from J, the junction contained 4 bases not matched to a gene. This CDR3 is CAIRGDSSNYGYTF. The CDR3 bases are TGTGCCATCAGGGGGGACAGCTCTAACTATGGCTACACCTTC.

This sequence joins TRBV11-2 and TRBJ2-1; perhaps TRBD2 as D (6 bases). Germline loops: CDR1 SGHAT, CDR2 FQNNGV. This CDR3 region has 13 residues. V shed 1 base and J shed 6 bases, with 7 bases lying between them. The CDR3 sequence: CASSLGTINEQFF. DNA for the CDR3: TGTGCCAGCAGCTTAGGGACTATCAATGAGCAGTTCTTC. The full variable domain, rest sourced from reference TRBV11-2 and TRBJ2-1, is EAGVAQSPRYKIIEKRQSVAFWCNPISGHATLYWYQQILGQGPKLLIQFQNNGVVDDSQLPKDRFSAERLKGVDSTLKIQPAKLEDSAVYLCASSLGTINEQFFGPGTRLTVL.

This chain connects TRBV11-2 to TRBJ2-2; 7 bases match TRBD2. Per the germline V gene, CDR1 is SGHAT and CDR2 is FQNNGV. The CDR3 runs to 13 residues. J was trimmed by 6 bases and V by 5 bases; bases with no gene match: 3. This CDR3 reads CASSLTSSGELFF. The DNA of the CDR3 is TGTGCCAGCAGCCTGACTAGCTCCGGGGAGCTGTTTTTT. Drawing the rest from reference TRBV11-2 and TRBJ2-2, the complete variable domain is EAGVAQSPRYKIIEKRQSVAFWCNPISGHATLYWYQQILGQGPKLLIQFQNNGVVDDSQLPKDRFSAERLKGVDSTLKIQPAKLEDSAVYLCASSLTSSGELFFGEGSRLTVL.

The chain combines TRBV6-9 with TRBJ2-1; 10 nucleotides line up with TRBD2. CDR3 length: 15 residues. Germline trimming cut 4 bases from V and 11 bases from J; bases unmatched to any gene: 11. Germline assignment: CDR1 MNHGY and CDR2 SVAAGI. The CDR3 protein is CASSSSGGGPTKQFF. Here the CDR3 DNA reads TGTGCCAGCAGTTCCAGCGGGGGGGGACCGACAAAGCAGTTCTTC.

The CDR3 reads CASNFGDRDSYEQYF. DNA of the CDR3: TGTGCCAGCAACTTCGGGGACAGGGACTCCTACGAGCAGTACTTC. The chain joins TRBV6-5 to TRBJ2-7, with 9 positions matching TRBD1. The CDR3 has 15 amino acids. The germline V gene has CDR1 MNHEY and CDR2 SVGAGI. After removal of 7 bases from V and 0 bases from J, the junction contained 7 bases not matched to a gene.

The genes are TRBV5-1 and TRBJ2-3; 9 positions match TRBD2. The CDR3 has 16 residues. Looked up from germline, CDR1 is SGHRS and CDR2 is YFSETQ. The junction had 6 bases not matched to a gene; V was cut back by 3 bases and J by 1 base. The CDR3 bases are TGCGCCAGCAGCTCCTTTAGCGGGGGAGGCACAGATACGCAGTATTTT. Residues: CASSSFSGGGTDTQYF.

The chain links TRBV5-4 to TRBJ2-5, with 9 positions matching TRBD2. This CDR3 spans 14 amino acids. The V gene end was trimmed by 4 bases and the J gene end by 3 bases; junction bases not matched to a gene: 4. The germline V gene has CDR1 SGHNT and CDR2 YYREEE (reference sequence). CDR3 sequence: CASSPSGAKETQYF. The CDR3, as DNA: TGTGCCAGCAGCCCTAGCGGGGCAAAAGAGACCCAGTACTTC.

V is TRBV6-5 and J is TRBJ2-7; D is possibly TRBD1 (5 bases). The CDR3 contains 13 residues. V was pared by 0 bases and J by 4 bases, with 7 bases between. Germline V lookup: CDR1 MNHEY, CDR2 SVGAGI. The CDR3 spells CASSYSDRYEQYF. The CDR3 DNA reads TGTGCCAGCAGTTACTCTGACAGATACGAGCAGTACTTC.